These 5 T cell receptor beta chains came from one sample sequenced in a study of cytomegalovirus exposure and HLA in healthy donors. The PCR employed 60 Vbeta primers together with 13 Jbeta primers. Using immunoSEQ multiplex PCR, the repertoire was profiled, and TCRdb retains in-frame clones only, with some absent. The repertoire holds approximately 160,000 clones, with 77% as singletons. Sequencing input: PBMCs. The receptor source for this set is a woman aged 25 to 39 in good health and CMV-seropositive.

CDR3 bases: TGTGCCAGCAGTTCTAGCGGGATCGGTAACGAGCAGTACTTC. It translates to CASSSSGIGNEQYF. The V and J genes are TRBV27 and TRBJ2-7; 9 bases align to TRBD2. V lost 4 bases, J lost 5 bases, and 6 bases stayed unmatched. This CDR3 has 14 residues. Germline V gives CDR1 MNHEY, CDR2 SMNVEV (reference sequence).

The V gene is TRBV5-4, the J gene TRBJ2-5; 12 bases align to TRBD1. Per germline, CDR1 SGHNT and CDR2 YYREEE (reference sequence). J gave up 5 bases and V 4 bases, and 3 bases lay outside the gene matches. The CDR3 length is 14 residues. This CDR3 reads CASSRDRGQETQYF. CDR3 bases: TGTGCCAGCAGCCGGGACAGGGGGCAGGAGACCCAGTACTTC. Variable domain in full (rest from reference TRBV5-4 and TRBJ2-5): ETGVTQSPTHLIKTRGQQVTLRCSSQSGHNTVSWYQQALGQGPQFIFQYYREEENGRGNFPPRFSGLQFPNYSSELNVNALELDDSALYLCASSRDRGQETQYFGPGTRLLVL.

This sequence joins TRBV6-6 and TRBJ1-2, with 11 bases identical to TRBD1. V was pared by 6 bases and J by 6 bases, with 9 bases of the junction left unmatched. This CDR3 comprises 15 residues. Looked up from germline, CDR1 is MNHNY and CDR2 is SVGAGI (reference sequence). The CDR3 DNA reads TGTGCCAGCAGCCCCAGTGGGACAGGGGGTCATGGCTACACCTTC. It encodes CASSPSGTGGHGYTF.

This clone was detected only once. The J gene is TRBJ2-7, the V gene TRBV11-3; 7 bases align to TRBD1. After removal of 5 bases from V and 2 bases from J, the junction contained 9 bases not matched to a gene. Germline CDR1 and CDR2: SGHNT and YENEEA. This CDR3 has 15 amino acids. The CDR3 loop reads CASSPETGPAYEQYF. DNA for the CDR3: TGTGCCAGCAGCCCCGAGACAGGGCCCGCCTACGAGCAGTACTTC.

V usage is TRBV14 and J usage is TRBJ2-5, with D hard to call. Germline CDR1 and CDR2: SGHDN and FVKESK. The CDR3 spans 13 residues. The V end lost 1 base, the J end lost 5 bases, and 8 bases lay between the germline ends. CDR3 sequence reads: CASSQGVPETQYF. In DNA form, the CDR3 reads TGTGCCAGCAGCCAAGGCGTACCGGAGACCCAGTACTTC.